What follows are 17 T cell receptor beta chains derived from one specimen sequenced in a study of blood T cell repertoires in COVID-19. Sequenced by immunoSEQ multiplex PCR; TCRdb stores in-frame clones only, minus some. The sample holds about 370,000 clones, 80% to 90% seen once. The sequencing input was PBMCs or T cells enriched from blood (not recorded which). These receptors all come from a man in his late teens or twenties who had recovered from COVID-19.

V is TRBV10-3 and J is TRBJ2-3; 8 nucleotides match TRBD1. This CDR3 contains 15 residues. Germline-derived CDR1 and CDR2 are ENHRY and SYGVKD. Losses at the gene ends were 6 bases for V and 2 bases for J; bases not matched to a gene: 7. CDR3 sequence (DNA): TGTGCCATCAGCGGGACAGGCCTTTCCACAGATACGCAGTATTTT. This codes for CAISGTGLSTDTQYF.

CDR3 amino acids: CASSRTNEKLFF. The CDR3 nucleotides are TGTGCCAGCAGTCGGACAAATGAAAAACTGTTTTTT. V usage is TRBV6-5 and J usage is TRBJ1-4, with D perhaps TRBD1 (5 bases). The CDR3 covers 12 residues. V was shortened by 5 bases and J by 5 bases, with 6 bases between the two germline ends. Germline V CDR1 and CDR2: MNHEY, SVGAGI.

The CDR3 nucleotides read TGTGCCAGCAGCTTGCCGACTAGTTACTACAATGAGCAGTTCTTC. Protein sequence: CASSLPTSYYNEQFF. This rearrangement joins TRBV5-6 to TRBJ2-1; the D gene is possibly TRBD2 (6 bases). Trimming pared 1 base from V and 3 bases from J, leaving 11 bases between. The CDR3 contains 15 residues. CDR1 and CDR2 (germline): SGHDT, YYEEEE. Filled out from reference TRBV5-6 and TRBJ2-1, the complete variable domain reads DAGVTQSPTHLIKTRGQQVTLRCSPKSGHDTVSWYQQALGQGPQFIFQYYEEEERQRGNFPDRFSGHQFPNYSSELNVNALLLGDSALYLCASSLPTSYYNEQFFGPGTRLTVL.

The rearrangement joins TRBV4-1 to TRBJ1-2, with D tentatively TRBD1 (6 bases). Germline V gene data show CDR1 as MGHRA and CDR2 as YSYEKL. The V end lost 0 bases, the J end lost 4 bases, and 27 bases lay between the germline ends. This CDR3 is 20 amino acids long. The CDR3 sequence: CASSQEGQGSAFNFLYGYTF. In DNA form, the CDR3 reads TGCGCCAGCAGCCAAGAGGGGCAGGGGTCAGCCTTTAATTTCCTCTATGGCTACACCTTC.

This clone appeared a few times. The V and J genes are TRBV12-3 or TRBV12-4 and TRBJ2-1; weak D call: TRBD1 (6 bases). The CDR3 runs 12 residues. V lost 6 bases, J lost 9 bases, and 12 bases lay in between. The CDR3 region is CASRQTGFEQFF. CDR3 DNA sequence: TGTGCCAGCAGGCAAACAGGGTTTGAGCAGTTCTTC.

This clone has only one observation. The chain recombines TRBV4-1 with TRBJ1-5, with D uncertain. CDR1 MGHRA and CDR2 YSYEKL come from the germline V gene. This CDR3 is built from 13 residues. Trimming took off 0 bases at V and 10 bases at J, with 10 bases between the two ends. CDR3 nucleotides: TGCGCCAGCAGCCAAGACGGTCGGTCTCCCCAGCATTTT. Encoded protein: CASSQDGRSPQHF.

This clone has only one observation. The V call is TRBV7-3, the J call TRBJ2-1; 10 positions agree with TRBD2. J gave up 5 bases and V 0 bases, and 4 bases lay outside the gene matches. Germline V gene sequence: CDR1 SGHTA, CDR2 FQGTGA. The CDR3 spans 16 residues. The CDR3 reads CASSLTSGGDDNEQFF. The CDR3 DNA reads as TGTGCCAGCAGCTTAACAAGCGGGGGGGATGACAATGAGCAGTTCTTC. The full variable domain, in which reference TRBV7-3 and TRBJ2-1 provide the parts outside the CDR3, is GAGVSQTPSNKVTEKGKYVELRCDPISGHTALYWYRQSLGQGPEFLIYFQGTGAADDSGLPNDRFFAVRPEGSVSTLKIQRTERGDSAVYLCASSLTSGGDDNEQFFGPGTRLTVL.

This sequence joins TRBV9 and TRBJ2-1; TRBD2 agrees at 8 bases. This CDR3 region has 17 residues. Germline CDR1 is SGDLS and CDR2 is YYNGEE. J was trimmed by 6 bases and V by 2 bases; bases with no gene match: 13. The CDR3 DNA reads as TGTGCCAGCAGCGTGGCAGCGGGGGCCTTTGGGGGCAATGAGCAGTTCTTC. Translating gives CASSVAAGAFGGNEQFF.

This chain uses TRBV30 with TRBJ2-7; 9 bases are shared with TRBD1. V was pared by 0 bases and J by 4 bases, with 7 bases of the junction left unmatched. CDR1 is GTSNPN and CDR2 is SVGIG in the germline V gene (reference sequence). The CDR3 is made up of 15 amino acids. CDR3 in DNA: TGTGCCTGGAGTGTATCGGGACAGGGAATTTACGAGCAGTACTTC. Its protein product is CAWSVSGQGIYEQYF.

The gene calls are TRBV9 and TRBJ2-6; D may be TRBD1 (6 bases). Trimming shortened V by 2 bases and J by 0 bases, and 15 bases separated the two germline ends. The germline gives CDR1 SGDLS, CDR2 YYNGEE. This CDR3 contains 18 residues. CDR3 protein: CASSVARTASSGANVLTF. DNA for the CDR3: TGTGCCAGCAGCGTGGCTAGGACAGCCTCCTCTGGGGCCAACGTCCTGACTTTC.

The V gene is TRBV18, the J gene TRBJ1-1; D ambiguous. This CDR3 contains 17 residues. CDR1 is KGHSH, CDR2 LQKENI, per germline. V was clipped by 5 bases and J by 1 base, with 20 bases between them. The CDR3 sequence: CASSSQVQHVGNTEAFF. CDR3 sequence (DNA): TGTGCCAGCTCAAGCCAGGTCCAACACGTGGGGAACACTGAAGCTTTCTTT.

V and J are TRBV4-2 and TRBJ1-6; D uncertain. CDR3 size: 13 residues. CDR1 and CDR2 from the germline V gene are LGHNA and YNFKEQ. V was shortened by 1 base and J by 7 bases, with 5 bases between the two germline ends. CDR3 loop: CASSQGGNSPLHF. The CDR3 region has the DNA TGTGCCAGCAGCCAAGGCGGGAATTCACCCCTCCACTTT.

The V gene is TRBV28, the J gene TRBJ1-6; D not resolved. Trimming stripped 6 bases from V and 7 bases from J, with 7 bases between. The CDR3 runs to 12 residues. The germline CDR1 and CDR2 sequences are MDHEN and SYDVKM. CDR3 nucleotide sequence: TGTGCCAGCAGGCTGGCCAATTCACCCCTCCACTTT. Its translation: CASRLANSPLHF. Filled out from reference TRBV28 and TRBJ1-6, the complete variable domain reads DVKVTQSSRYLVKRTGEKVFLECVQDMDHENMFWYRQDPGLGLRLIYFSYDVKMKEKGDIPEGYSVSREKKERFSLILESASTNQTSMYLCASRLANSPLHFGNGTRLTVT.

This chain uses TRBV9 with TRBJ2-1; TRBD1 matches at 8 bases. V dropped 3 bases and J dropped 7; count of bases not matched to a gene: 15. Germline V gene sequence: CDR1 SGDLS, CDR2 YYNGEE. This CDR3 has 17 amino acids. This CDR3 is CASSAYLQGAGWNEQFF. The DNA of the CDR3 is TGTGCCAGCAGCGCTTACCTCCAGGGGGCTGGCTGGAATGAGCAGTTCTTC.

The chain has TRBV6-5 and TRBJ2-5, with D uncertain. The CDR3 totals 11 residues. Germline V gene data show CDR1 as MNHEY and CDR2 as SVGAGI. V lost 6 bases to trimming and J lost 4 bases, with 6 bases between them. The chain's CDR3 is CASSPGETQYF. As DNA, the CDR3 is TGTGCCAGCAGCCCCGGAGAGACCCAGTACTTC.

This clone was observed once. CDR3 sequence (DNA): TGTGCCAGCAGTTACGAGACAACTGGGGCCAACGTCCTGACTTTC. This gives the protein CASSYETTGANVLTF. This chain uses TRBV6-2 or TRBV6-3 with TRBJ2-6; no firm D call. Looked up from germline, CDR1 is MNHEY and CDR2 is SVGEGT. CDR3 size: 15 residues. Trimming cost V 2 bases and J 2 bases, with 7 bases left between them.

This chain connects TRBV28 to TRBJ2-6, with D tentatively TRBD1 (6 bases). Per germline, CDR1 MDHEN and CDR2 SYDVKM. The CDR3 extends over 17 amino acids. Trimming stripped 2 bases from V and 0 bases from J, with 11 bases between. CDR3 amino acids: CASSLHREFSGANVLTF. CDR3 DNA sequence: TGTGCCAGCAGTTTACACAGGGAGTTCTCTGGGGCCAACGTCCTGACTTTC.